The sequence of this T cell receptor (beta chain) was determined in a study of long-term antiretroviral therapy in people with HIV. Points from the study as a whole: HIV repertoires had narrower CDR3 length ranges than controls.

This CDR3 contains 13 residues. The germline CDR1 and CDR2 sequences are SGHVS and FNYEAQ. The authors ran the immunoSEQ assay, v3.0, at survey level. Only in-frame clones appear in the TCRdb table, and some are missing; sequencing was by immunoSEQ multiplex PCR. Among tens of thousands of clones listed, 90% to 95% were seen once. Turning to this clone: Its antigen remains unknown. A read error may account for a junction end that differs from germline.

This receptor was taken from a woman in her 50s with HIV. The chain has TRBV7-6 and TRBJ2-5, with D possibly being TRBD1 (6 bases). Material: unsorted PBMCs, obtained 3.7 years after starting antiretroviral therapy. The CDR3: CATSSGTKETQYF. Here the CDR3 DNA reads TGTGCCACCAGCTCTGGGACAAAAGAGACCCAGTACTTC. Variable domain in full (rest from reference TRBV7-6 and TRBJ2-5): GAGVSQSPRYKVTKRGQDVALRCDPISGHVSLYWYRQALGQGPEFLTYFNYEAQQDKSGLPNDRFSAERPEGSISTLTIQRTEQRDSAMYRCATSSGTKETQYFGPGTRLLVL.